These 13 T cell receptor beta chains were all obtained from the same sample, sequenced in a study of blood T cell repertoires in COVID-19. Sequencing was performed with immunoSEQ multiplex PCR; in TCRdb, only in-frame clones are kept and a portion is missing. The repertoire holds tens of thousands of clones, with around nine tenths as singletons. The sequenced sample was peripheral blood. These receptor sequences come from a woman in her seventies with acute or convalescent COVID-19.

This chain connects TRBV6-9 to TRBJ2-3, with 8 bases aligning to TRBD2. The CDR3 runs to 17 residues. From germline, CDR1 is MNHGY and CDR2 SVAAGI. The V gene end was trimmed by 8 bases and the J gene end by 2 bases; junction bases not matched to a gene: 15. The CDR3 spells CASQYQRAGALTDTQYF. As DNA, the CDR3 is TGTGCCAGCCAATACCAGCGAGCGGGGGCCCTCACAGATACGCAGTATTTT.

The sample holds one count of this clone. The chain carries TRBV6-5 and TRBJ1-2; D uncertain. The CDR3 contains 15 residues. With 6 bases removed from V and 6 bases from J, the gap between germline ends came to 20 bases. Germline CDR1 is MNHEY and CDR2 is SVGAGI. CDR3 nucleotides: TGTGCCAGCAGCCACCGACCACGGGAGGGCCATGGCTACACCTTC. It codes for CASSHRPREGHGYTF.

The CDR3 reads CASSLEQGGHNEQFF. As DNA, the CDR3 is TGTGCCAGCAGCTTGGAACAGGGGGGCCACAATGAGCAGTTCTTC. The chain employs TRBV5-4 and TRBJ2-1; 8 bases map to TRBD1. Trimming removed 0 bases from V and 5 bases from J; junction bases left unmatched: 4. The CDR3 contains 15 residues. The germline V gene has CDR1 SGHNT and CDR2 YYREEE (reference sequence).

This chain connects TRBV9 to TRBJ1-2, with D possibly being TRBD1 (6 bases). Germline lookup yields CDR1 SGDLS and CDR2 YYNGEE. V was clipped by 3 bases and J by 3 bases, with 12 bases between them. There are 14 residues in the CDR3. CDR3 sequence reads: CASSARGADYGYTF. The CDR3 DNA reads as TGTGCCAGCAGCGCACGGGGGGCGGACTATGGCTACACCTTC.

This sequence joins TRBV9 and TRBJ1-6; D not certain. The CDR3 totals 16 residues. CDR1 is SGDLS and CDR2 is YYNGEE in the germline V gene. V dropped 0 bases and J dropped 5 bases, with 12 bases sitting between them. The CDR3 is CASSVGPGLHNSPLHF. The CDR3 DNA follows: TGTGCCAGCAGCGTAGGACCGGGATTGCATAATTCACCCCTCCACTTT.

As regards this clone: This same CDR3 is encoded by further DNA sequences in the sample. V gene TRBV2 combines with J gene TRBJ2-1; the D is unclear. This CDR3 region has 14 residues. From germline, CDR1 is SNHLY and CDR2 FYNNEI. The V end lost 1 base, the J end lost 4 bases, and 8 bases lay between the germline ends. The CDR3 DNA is TGTGCCAGCAGTGAAGATTCGAGTTACAATGAGCAGTTCTTC. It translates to CASSEDSSYNEQFF.

The CDR3 sequence: CATSGDSGRDRPFSGANVLTF. The CDR3 bases are TGTGCCACCAGTGGGGATTCCGGACGAGACAGGCCCTTCTCTGGGGCCAACGTCCTGACTTTC. The rearrangement uses TRBV24-1 and TRBJ2-6, with D possibly TRBD1 on 6 matching bases. CDR3 length equals 21 residues. With 5 bases removed from V and 0 bases from J, the gap between germline ends came to 25 bases. Germline loops: CDR1 KGHDR, CDR2 SFDVKD.

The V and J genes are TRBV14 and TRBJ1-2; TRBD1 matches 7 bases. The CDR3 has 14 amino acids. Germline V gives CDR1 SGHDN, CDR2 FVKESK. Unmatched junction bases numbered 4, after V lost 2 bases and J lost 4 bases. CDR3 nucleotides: TGTGCCAGCAGCCAACGACAGGGAATCTATGGCTACACCTTC. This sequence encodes CASSQRQGIYGYTF.

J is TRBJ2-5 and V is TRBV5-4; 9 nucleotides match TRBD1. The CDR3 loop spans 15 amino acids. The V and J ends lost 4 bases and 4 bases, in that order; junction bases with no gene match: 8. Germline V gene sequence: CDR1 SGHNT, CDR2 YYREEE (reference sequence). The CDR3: CASSPGTGWGETQYF. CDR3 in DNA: TGTGCCAGCAGCCCCGGGACAGGGTGGGGAGAGACCCAGTACTTC.

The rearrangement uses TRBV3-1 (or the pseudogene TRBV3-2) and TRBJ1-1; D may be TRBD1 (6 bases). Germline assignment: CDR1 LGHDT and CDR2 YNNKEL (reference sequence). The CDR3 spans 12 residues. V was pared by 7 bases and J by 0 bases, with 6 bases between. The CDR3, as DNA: TGTGCCAGCACAGGGGTGAACACTGAAGCTTTCTTT. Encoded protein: CASTGVNTEAFF.

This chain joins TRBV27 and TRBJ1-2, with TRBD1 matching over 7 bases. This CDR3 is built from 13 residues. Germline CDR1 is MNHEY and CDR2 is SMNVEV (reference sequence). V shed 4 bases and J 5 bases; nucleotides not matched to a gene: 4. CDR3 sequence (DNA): TGTGCCAGCAGTTCCACAGGGGTTTATGGCTACACCTTC. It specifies CASSSTGVYGYTF.

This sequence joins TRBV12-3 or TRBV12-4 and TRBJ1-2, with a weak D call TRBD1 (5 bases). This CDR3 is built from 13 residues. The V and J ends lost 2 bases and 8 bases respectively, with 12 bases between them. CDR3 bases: TGTGCCAGCAGTTTATTGGGGGAGGTAGGCTACACCTTC. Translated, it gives CASSLLGEVGYTF.

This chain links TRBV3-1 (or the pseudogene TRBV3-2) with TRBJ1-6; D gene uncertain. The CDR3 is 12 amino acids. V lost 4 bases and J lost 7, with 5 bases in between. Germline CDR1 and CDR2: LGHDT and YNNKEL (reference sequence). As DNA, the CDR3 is TGTGCCAGCAGCCCTAAAAATTCACCCCTCCACTTT. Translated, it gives CASSPKNSPLHF.